These T cell receptor beta chains were read from a single sample in a study of patients and donors after allogeneic stem cell transplantation. TCRdb passed the RT-PCR reads through MiXCR, listing each CDR3 protein once. The sample shows some 92,000 distinct CDR3 sequences, approximately 49% of them seen only once. Sequencing input: blood, either unsorted or a sorted T cell fraction (not recorded which). These receptor sequences come from a human donor who was either an allogeneic HSCT recipient or a stem cell or donor lymphocyte infusion donor (not recorded which). It is not recorded whose cells these are; they may come from a transplant donor. CDR3s include the opening cysteine and the closing phenylalanine or tryptophan. D genes are given only for firm matches. Size values are once, few and many counts, or a class for expanded clones, and some rows have none.

j_call: TRBJ1-1
v_call: TRBV7-8
d_call: -
clone_size: -
cdr3_aa: CASSHILGPNTEAFF
cdr3_nt: TGTGCCAGCAGCCATATATTGGGGCCGAACACTGAAGCTTTCTTT

j_call: TRBJ2-1
v_call: TRBV3-1
d_call: -
clone_size: -
cdr3_aa: CASSQGLGRGLEQFF
cdr3_nt: TGTGCCAGCAGCCAAGGACTAGGGCGGGGATTGGAGCAGTTCTTC

j_call: TRBJ1-1
v_call: TRBV5-1
d_call: -
clone_size: once
cdr3_aa: CASSLEGWNTEAFF
cdr3_nt: TGCGCCAGCAGCTTGGAGGGTTGGAACACTGAAGCTTTCTTT

j_call: TRBJ1-2
v_call: TRBV7-2
d_call: -
clone_size: few
cdr3_aa: CASSLLTVPYGYTF
cdr3_nt: TGTGCCAGCAGCTTGTTGACAGTCCCCTATGGCTACACCTTC

j_call: TRBJ1-2
v_call: TRBV6-4
d_call: -
clone_size: -
cdr3_aa: CASSVEGGNYGYTF
cdr3_nt: TGTGCCAGCAGTGTCGAAGGGGGAAACTATGGCTACACCTTC

j_call: TRBJ2-7
v_call: TRBV4-1
d_call: TRBD1
clone_size: -
cdr3_aa: CASSQRGLDYEQYF
cdr3_nt: TGCGCCAGCAGCCAAAGGGGGCTTGACTACGAGCAGTACTTC

j_call: TRBJ1-1
v_call: TRBV6-1
d_call: -
clone_size: few
cdr3_aa: CASSGLLSTEAFF
cdr3_nt: TGTGCCAGCAGTGGACTTTTGTCCACTGAAGCTTTCTTT

j_call: TRBJ1-2
v_call: TRBV2
d_call: -
clone_size: -
cdr3_aa: CASSRLQDYGYTF
cdr3_nt: TGTGCCAGCAGTCGACTACAGGACTATGGCTACACCTTC

j_call: TRBJ1-3
v_call: TRBV9
d_call: -
clone_size: few
cdr3_aa: CASSITATGSGNTIYF
cdr3_nt: TGTGCCAGCAGCATAACGGCGACAGGCTCTGGAAACACCATATATTTT

j_call: TRBJ1-2
v_call: TRBV6-5
d_call: -
clone_size: -
cdr3_aa: CASSYSVLNYGYTF
cdr3_nt: TGTGCCAGCAGTTACTCGGTCCTTAACTATGGCTACACCTTC

j_call: TRBJ2-7
v_call: TRBV7-6
d_call: TRBD1
clone_size: -
cdr3_aa: CASSAGTASYEQYF
cdr3_nt: TGTGCCAGCAGCGCAGGGACAGCCTCCTACGAGCAGTACTTC

j_call: TRBJ1-5
v_call: TRBV3-1
d_call: -
clone_size: few
cdr3_aa: CASSQSVLLNQPQHF
cdr3_nt: TGTGCCAGCAGCCAATCGGTCCTCCTGAATCAGCCCCAGCATTTT

j_call: TRBJ1-5
v_call: TRBV20-1
d_call: -
clone_size: -
cdr3_aa: CSAQHGNQPQHF
cdr3_nt: TGCAGTGCTCAACACGGCAATCAGCCCCAGCATTTT

j_call: TRBJ1-2
v_call: TRBV7-9
d_call: -
clone_size: few
cdr3_aa: CASSLDPYYGYTF
cdr3_nt: TGTGCCAGCAGCTTAGACCCGTACTATGGCTACACCTTC

j_call: TRBJ1-2
v_call: TRBV12-3/TRBV12-4
d_call: -
clone_size: -
cdr3_aa: CASSSNELGGSRGYTF
cdr3_nt: TGTGCCAGCAGTTCTAACGAGCTGGGTGGGAGTCGTGGCTACACCTTC

j_call: TRBJ1-4
v_call: TRBV12-3/TRBV12-4
d_call: -
clone_size: -
cdr3_aa: CASSLWGTEGEKLFF
cdr3_nt: TGTGCCAGCAGTTTATGGGGCACCGAAGGGGAAAAACTGTTTTTT

j_call: TRBJ1-4
v_call: TRBV19
d_call: TRBD1
clone_size: -
cdr3_aa: CASSIRTGINEKLFF
cdr3_nt: TGTGCCAGTAGTATCCGGACAGGGATCAATGAAAAACTGTTTTTT

j_call: TRBJ2-7
v_call: TRBV5-1
d_call: TRBD1
clone_size: -
cdr3_aa: CASSSRTGTYEQYF
cdr3_nt: TGCGCCAGCAGCTCCAGGACAGGCACCTACGAGCAGTACTTC

j_call: TRBJ1-2
v_call: TRBV29-1
d_call: TRBD1
clone_size: few
cdr3_aa: CSVEAYRGTDYTF
cdr3_nt: TGCAGCGTTGAAGCTTACAGGGGAACTGACTACACCTTC

j_call: TRBJ1-5
v_call: TRBV12-3/TRBV12-4
d_call: -
clone_size: few
cdr3_aa: CASTLGEGQPQHF
cdr3_nt: TGTGCCAGCACTCTTGGGGAAGGTCAGCCCCAGCATTTT

j_call: TRBJ1-6
v_call: TRBV28
d_call: -
clone_size: few
cdr3_aa: CASSLLLDSLYNSPLHF
cdr3_nt: TGTGCCAGCAGTTTACTTCTGGACAGCCTTTATAATTCACCCCTCCACTTT

j_call: TRBJ2-1
v_call: TRBV19
d_call: -
clone_size: few
cdr3_aa: CASSLIKVGRDEQFF
cdr3_nt: TGTGCCAGTAGCCTTATTAAGGTGGGCCGGGATGAGCAGTTCTTC

j_call: TRBJ2-3
v_call: TRBV27
d_call: TRBD2
clone_size: -
cdr3_aa: CASSLSWAGGPPHITDTQYF
cdr3_nt: TGTGCCAGCAGTTTATCGTGGGCGGGAGGGCCCCCACATATCACAGATACGCAGTATTTT

j_call: TRBJ1-5
v_call: TRBV11-2
d_call: -
clone_size: -
cdr3_aa: CASSLGGYGGQPQHF
cdr3_nt: TGTGCCAGCAGCTTAGGAGGGTACGGAGGTCAGCCCCAGCATTTT

j_call: TRBJ1-2
v_call: TRBV5-4
d_call: -
clone_size: -
cdr3_aa: CAVTGTQYGYTF
cdr3_nt: TGTGCCGTCACCGGGACACAATATGGCTACACCTTC

j_call: TRBJ2-3
v_call: TRBV20-1
d_call: TRBD2
clone_size: -
cdr3_aa: CSARELAGHSTDTQYF
cdr3_nt: TGCAGTGCTAGAGAGCTAGCGGGCCACAGCACAGATACGCAGTATTTT

j_call: TRBJ1-5
v_call: TRBV6-2/TRBV6-3
d_call: TRBD1
clone_size: -
cdr3_aa: CASSKAGTGNQPQHF
cdr3_nt: TGTGCCAGCAGTAAAGCCGGGACAGGCAATCAGCCCCAGCATTTT

j_call: TRBJ2-3
v_call: TRBV7-9
d_call: -
clone_size: once
cdr3_aa: CASSLERRGVRADTQYF
cdr3_nt: TGTGCCAGCAGCTTAGAGCGACGCGGAGTTAGAGCAGATACGCAGTATTTT

j_call: TRBJ1-1
v_call: TRBV10-3
d_call: -
clone_size: -
cdr3_aa: CAISESGVNTEAFF
cdr3_nt: TGTGCCATCAGTGAGTCCGGGGTGAACACTGAAGCTTTCTTT

j_call: TRBJ1-4
v_call: TRBV7-2
d_call: -
clone_size: -
cdr3_aa: CASSPSGGAGNEKLFF
cdr3_nt: TGTGCCAGCAGCCCATCTGGGGGCGCGGGTAATGAAAAACTGTTTTTT

j_call: TRBJ2-3
v_call: TRBV7-2
d_call: -
clone_size: -
cdr3_aa: CASSPSHTDTQYF
cdr3_nt: TGTGCCAGCAGCCCATCACACACAGATACGCAGTATTTT

j_call: TRBJ1-1
v_call: TRBV5-1
d_call: -
clone_size: -
cdr3_aa: CACAGELNTEAFF
cdr3_nt: TGCGCCTGTGCGGGGGAGCTGAACACTGAAGCTTTCTTT

j_call: TRBJ1-1
v_call: TRBV28
d_call: -
clone_size: -
cdr3_aa: CASSLPGQGTEAFF
cdr3_nt: TGTGCCAGCAGTTTGCCGGGGCAGGGTACTGAAGCTTTCTTT

j_call: TRBJ1-5
v_call: TRBV27
d_call: TRBD1
clone_size: -
cdr3_aa: CASSGTVYNQPQHF
cdr3_nt: TGTGCCAGCAGCGGGACAGTTTACAATCAGCCCCAGCATTTT

j_call: TRBJ2-1
v_call: TRBV10-3
d_call: TRBD1
clone_size: -
cdr3_aa: CAISDPRWTGGIYNEQFF
cdr3_nt: TGTGCCATCAGTGACCCCCGTTGGACAGGGGGCATCTACAATGAGCAGTTCTTC

j_call: TRBJ1-3
v_call: TRBV4-3
d_call: -
clone_size: once
cdr3_aa: CASSLYRASGNTIYF
cdr3_nt: TGCGCCAGCAGCCTGTACAGAGCCTCTGGAAACACCATATATTTT

j_call: TRBJ1-2
v_call: TRBV4-1
d_call: -
clone_size: -
cdr3_aa: CASSQDGGPGGYTF
cdr3_nt: TGCGCCAGCAGCCAAGATGGGGGGCCTGGTGGCTACACCTTC

j_call: TRBJ1-1
v_call: TRBV12-3/TRBV12-4
d_call: -
clone_size: -
cdr3_aa: CASSSYGGRMNTEAFF
cdr3_nt: TGTGCCAGCAGTTCCTACGGGGGCCGAATGAACACTGAAGCTTTCTTT

j_call: TRBJ1-2
v_call: TRBV29-1
d_call: TRBD1
clone_size: -
cdr3_aa: CSVGPADRNYGYTF
cdr3_nt: TGCAGCGTTGGCCCCGCGGACAGGAACTATGGCTACACCTTC

j_call: TRBJ1-3
v_call: TRBV7-9
d_call: TRBD1
clone_size: -
cdr3_aa: CASIPNRGQRRNTIYF
cdr3_nt: TGTGCCAGCATCCCAAATAGGGGACAGAGAAGAAACACCATATATTTT

j_call: TRBJ1-5
v_call: TRBV27
d_call: -
clone_size: few
cdr3_aa: CASSVVRGFGQPQHF
cdr3_nt: TGTGCCAGCAGTGTCGTTCGGGGATTCGGCCAGCCCCAGCATTTT

j_call: TRBJ2-5
v_call: TRBV4-3
d_call: -
clone_size: once
cdr3_aa: CASSLGSQIGETQYF
cdr3_nt: TGCGCCAGCAGCCTGGGCAGCCAAATAGGAGAGACCCAGTACTTC

j_call: TRBJ1-3
v_call: TRBV28
d_call: -
clone_size: few
cdr3_aa: CASSSPYSGNTIYF
cdr3_nt: TGTGCCAGCAGCAGCCCATACTCTGGAAACACCATATATTTT

j_call: TRBJ1-2
v_call: TRBV28
d_call: TRBD1
clone_size: few
cdr3_aa: CASTTPGTGGYGYTF
cdr3_nt: TGTGCCAGCACCACCCCCGGGACAGGGGGCTATGGCTACACCTTC

j_call: TRBJ2-1
v_call: TRBV19
d_call: TRBD2
clone_size: -
cdr3_aa: CASSPGLAGDKEQFF
cdr3_nt: TGTGCCAGTAGTCCAGGACTAGCGGGAGATAAAGAGCAGTTCTTC

j_call: TRBJ1-3
v_call: TRBV10-3
d_call: -
clone_size: few
cdr3_aa: CAITSKSEGNTIYF
cdr3_nt: TGTGCCATAACGAGTAAATCAGAGGGAAACACCATATATTTT

j_call: TRBJ1-4
v_call: TRBV12-3/TRBV12-4
d_call: -
clone_size: few
cdr3_aa: CASSFWSATNEKLFF
cdr3_nt: TGTGCCAGCAGTTTTTGGTCAGCAACTAATGAAAAACTGTTTTTT

j_call: TRBJ2-1
v_call: TRBV27
d_call: TRBD1
clone_size: -
cdr3_aa: CASARDRGHNEQFF
cdr3_nt: TGTGCCAGCGCCCGGGACAGGGGACACAATGAGCAGTTCTTC

j_call: TRBJ2-3
v_call: TRBV12-3/TRBV12-4
d_call: -
clone_size: -
cdr3_aa: CASSLGPGGTDTQYF
cdr3_nt: TGTGCCAGCAGTTTGGGCCCCGGAGGCACAGATACGCAGTATTTT

j_call: TRBJ1-1
v_call: TRBV5-6
d_call: -
clone_size: -
cdr3_aa: CASSLVGMRNTEAFF
cdr3_nt: TGTGCCAGCAGCTTGGTAGGGATGAGGAACACTGAAGCTTTCTTT

j_call: TRBJ2-1
v_call: TRBV29-1
d_call: -
clone_size: -
cdr3_aa: CSVEAAANSYNEQFF
cdr3_nt: TGCAGCGTTGAAGCCGCGGCGAACTCCTACAATGAGCAGTTCTTC

j_call: TRBJ1-2
v_call: TRBV10-3
d_call: -
clone_size: -
cdr3_aa: CAISQLADYGYTF
cdr3_nt: TGTGCCATCAGCCAACTGGCGGACTATGGCTACACCTTC

j_call: TRBJ1-3
v_call: TRBV12-3/TRBV12-4
d_call: -
clone_size: -
cdr3_aa: CASRTVPGNTIYF
cdr3_nt: TGTGCCAGCAGGACAGTCCCCGGAAACACCATATATTTT

j_call: TRBJ1-2
v_call: TRBV28
d_call: TRBD1
clone_size: few
cdr3_aa: CASSGGTGYGYTF
cdr3_nt: TGTGCCAGCAGTGGCGGGACAGGTTATGGCTACACCTTC

j_call: TRBJ1-2
v_call: TRBV4-3
d_call: -
clone_size: few
cdr3_aa: CASSHHTEFLNYGYTF
cdr3_nt: TGCGCCAGCAGCCATCATACAGAATTCCTTAACTATGGCTACACCTTC